This T cell receptor (beta chain) was captured in a study of tumor-infiltrating lymphocytes in oesophageal squamous cell carcinoma. Relative to its sample, this clonotype is medium-sized. TCRdb ran MiXCR on the PCR reads and lists one entry per CDR3 protein. The repertoire includes fewer than 11,000 distinct CDR3 sequences, roughly 50% of them detected once, and 30% to 40% sits in the top ten. This receptor was identified in a female donor with esophageal squamous cell carcinoma. Sequencing used esophageal tumor tissue.

The CDR3 is CASSSRPDRGQSYNEQFF. DNA for the CDR3: TGTGCCAGCAGCTCCAGGCCCGACAGGGGGCAGTCCTACAATGAGCAGTTCTTC. The chain employs TRBV7-6 and TRBJ2-1, with 10 bases that match TRBD1. This CDR3 has 18 amino acids. V lost 4 bases, J lost 1 base, and 10 bases stayed unmatched. The V gene's germline CDR1 is SGHVS and CDR2 FNYEAQ.